Below are 28 T cell receptor beta chains sequenced from a single sample in a study of cytomegalovirus exposure and HLA in healthy donors. PCR involved 60 Vbeta and 13 Jbeta primers. Clones were read by immunoSEQ multiplex PCR, and TCRdb kept only the in-frame ones, dropping some. The sample consists of about 92,000 clones, around 77% of them appearing once. Sequenced input: PBMCs. The receptors were gathered from a man over 45 in good health and CMV-seropositive.

For this clone: The junction shows a germline mismatch at one end, possibly a read error. V gene TRBV5-1 combines with J gene TRBJ1-5; D uncertain. This CDR3 is 13 amino acids long. CDR1 SGHRS and CDR2 YFSETQ come from the germline V gene. CDR3 sequence reads: CASSQDFNQPQNF. CDR3 in DNA: TGCGCCAGCAGCCAGGATTTCAATCAGCCCCAGAATTTT.

The V gene is TRBV28, the J gene TRBJ2-3, with a weak D call TRBD2 (7 bases). Germline V gene sequence: CDR1 MDHEN, CDR2 SYDVKM. Trimming removed 6 bases from V and 2 bases from J, with 12 bases in between. This CDR3 has 14 amino acids. CDR3 sequence (DNA): TGTGCCAGCAGCAACGGGGGGCTCACAGATACGCAGTATTTT. Protein: CASSNGGLTDTQYF.

This clone was found a few times. The genes are TRBV6-4 and TRBJ1-6; 9 bases match TRBD1. The trim removed 3 bases at V and 9 bases at J, leaving 6 bases unmatched. CDR3 length: 15 residues. Germline V CDR1 and CDR2: MRHNA, SNTAGT. In DNA form, the CDR3 reads TGTGCCAGCAGTGAGGACAGGGGAGGGAGTTCACCCCTCCACTTT. The encoded protein is CASSEDRGGSSPLHF.

The chain recombines TRBV25-1 with TRBJ2-5; D might be TRBD2 (7 bases). There are 16 residues in the CDR3. With 5 bases removed from V and 5 bases from J, the gap between germline ends came to 21 bases. Per the germline V gene, CDR1 is MGHDK and CDR2 is SYGVNS. CDR3: CASSRGGGGPPETQYF. For the CDR3, the DNA is TGTGCCAGCAGTCGGGGAGGGGGGGGGCCTCCCGAGACCCAGTACTTC.

The rearrangement joins TRBV5-6 to TRBJ1-6; 7 nucleotides line up with TRBD1. The CDR3 consists of 14 residues. Germline V lookup: CDR1 SGHDT, CDR2 YYEEEE. The V gene end was trimmed by 5 bases and the J gene end by 9 bases; junction bases not matched to a gene: 8. CDR3 in amino acids: CASSRGQASSPLHF. CDR3 DNA: TGTGCCAGCAGTAGAGGACAGGCCTCTTCACCCCTCCACTTT.

The rearrangement joins TRBV10-3 to TRBJ2-7, with 8 bases aligning to TRBD2. The germline V gene has CDR1 ENHRY and CDR2 SYGVKD. Germline trimming cut 4 bases from V and 7 bases from J; bases unmatched to any gene: 9. This CDR3 spans 14 amino acids. The CDR3 DNA follows: TGTGCCATCAGTGTATCGGGGGGGGTCGGAGAGCAGTACTTC. Its protein product is CAISVSGGVGEQYF.

The J gene is TRBJ1-5, the V gene TRBV19; 12 nucleotides align to TRBD1. Germline V gene data show CDR1 as LNHDA and CDR2 as SQIVND (reference sequence). The V and J ends lost 4 bases and 5 bases, in that order; junction bases with no gene match: 12. This CDR3 has 18 amino acids. In DNA, the CDR3 is TGTGCCAGTAGTACAAGGGACAGGGGGCTCTCGGGTGATCAGCCCCAGCATTTT. It translates to CASSTRDRGLSGDQPQHF.

The chain carries TRBV19 and TRBJ1-2; 8 bases match TRBD1. V shed 0 bases and J 8 bases; nucleotides not matched to a gene: 8. CDR3 size: 15 residues. CDR1 is LNHDA and CDR2 is SQIVND in the germline V gene (reference sequence). CDR3 sequence reads: CASSIEGQGVSGYTF. DNA of the CDR3: TGTGCCAGTAGTATAGAAGGACAGGGAGTATCGGGCTACACCTTC.

A note on this clone: At one end the junction does not follow the germline gene, possibly because of a read error. In nucleotides, the CDR3 is TGCAGCGTCGACAGGGGGGATCCCGCTGGCTACCCCTTC. Translated, it gives CSVDRGDPAGYPF. This rearrangement joins TRBV29-1 to TRBJ1-2; 9 bases fit TRBD1. The length of the CDR3 is 13 residues. CDR1 and CDR2 from the germline V gene are SQVTM and ANQGSEA.

By share, this clone ranks as medium-sized. This rearrangement joins TRBV15 to TRBJ1-5; 8 bases fit TRBD1. CDR3 length: 15 residues. V shed 0 bases and J 3 bases; nucleotides not matched to a gene: 1. The germline gives CDR1 LNHNV, CDR2 YYDKDF (reference sequence). CDR3 in DNA: TGTGCCACCAGCAGAGACAGGGGGCTCAATCAGCCCCAGCATTTT. This translates into CATSRDRGLNQPQHF.

A few counts support this clone. The sample contains more than one DNA sequence encoding this CDR3. The V and J genes are TRBV15 and TRBJ2-3; D is ambiguous. The V end lost 0 bases, the J end lost 6 bases, and 4 bases lay between the germline ends. CDR3 length: 12 residues. Germline V lookup: CDR1 LNHNV, CDR2 YYDKDF (reference sequence). The CDR3 DNA reads as TGTGCCACCAGCAGAGATATCGATACGCAGTATTTT. Protein product: CATSRDIDTQYF.

This clone was observed a few times. The chain has TRBV7-9 and TRBJ2-1, with TRBD2 identical over 9 bases. CDR1 is SEHNR, CDR2 FQNEAQ, per germline (reference sequence). The CDR3 has 17 amino acids. V lost 2 bases and J lost 4; bases outside the gene matches: 9. The chain's CDR3 is CASSLQTLAGSYNEQFF. CDR3 nucleotides: TGTGCCAGCAGCTTACAAACGCTAGCGGGGTCGTACAATGAGCAGTTCTTC.

This sequence joins TRBV9 and TRBJ1-2; D is possibly TRBD1 (6 bases). The CDR3 consists of 15 residues. Germline V gives CDR1 SGDLS, CDR2 YYNGEE. V lost 4 bases and J 2 bases, leaving 15 bases between the germline ends. DNA of the CDR3: TGTGCCAGCAGCACCGACAGGACCCAAAACTATGGCTACACCTTC. Amino acids: CASSTDRTQNYGYTF.

The chain couples TRBV4-1 to TRBJ1-2, with TRBD1 as a possible D gene (6 bases). This CDR3 spans 15 amino acids. V was shortened by 2 bases and J by 0 bases, with 10 bases between the two germline ends. From germline, CDR1 is MGHRA and CDR2 YSYEKL. The CDR3 sequence: CASSQRTAANYGYTF. In nucleotides, the CDR3 is TGCGCCAGCAGCCAACGGACAGCAGCTAACTATGGCTACACCTTC.

This chain links TRBV30 with TRBJ1-5, with D possibly TRBD1 on 5 matching bases. Between the trimmed V and J ends, which lost 0 bases and 3 bases, there was a span of 9 bases. The CDR3 covers 14 residues. Germline CDR1 reads GTSNPN; CDR2 reads SVGIG (reference sequence). The CDR3 protein is CAWSVRTNNQPQHF. The DNA for the CDR3 is TGTGCCTGGAGTGTAAGGACAAACAATCAGCCCCAGCATTTT.

V is TRBV7-2 and J is TRBJ2-1, with 16 bases fitting TRBD2. Germline CDR1 SGHTA, CDR2 FQGNSA. The J segment lost 12 bases and the V segment lost 4 bases, leaving 15 bases of the junction unmatched. This CDR3 comprises 18 residues. The CDR3 DNA reads as TGTGCCAGCAGCTCCCTCCCGGGACTAGCGGGGGGGCAACGAACGCAGTTCTTC. Its translation: CASSSLPGLAGGQRTQFF.

This clone was counted only a few times. The V gene is TRBV2, the J gene TRBJ1-5; D uncertain. The V gene lost 6 bases and the J gene lost 3 bases, with 15 bases spanning the gap. Germline CDR1 is SNHLY and CDR2 is FYNNEI. This CDR3 has 15 residues. The CDR3 DNA follows: TGTGCCAGCAGCCCACTGGACGGACTCAATCAGCCCCAGCATTTT. Its protein product is CASSPLDGLNQPQHF.

V usage is TRBV25-1 and J usage is TRBJ1-1; possibly TRBD1 for D (6 bases). The CDR3 spans 15 residues. Between the trimmed V and J ends, which lost 1 base and 5 bases, there was a span of 14 bases. CDR1 and CDR2 from the germline V gene are MGHDK and SYGVNS. The CDR3 sequence is CASSESAGAWTEAFF. The CDR3 DNA sequence: TGTGCCAGCAGTGAATCTGCGGGGGCTTGGACTGAAGCTTTCTTT.

This chain joins TRBV7-2 and TRBJ2-7; 8 bases match TRBD2. The CDR3 extends over 15 amino acids. Germline V lookup: CDR1 SGHTA, CDR2 FQGNSA. J gave up 3 bases and V 0 bases, and 4 bases lay outside the gene matches. The CDR3 sequence is CASSLASGGGYEQYF. The CDR3 DNA is TGTGCCAGCAGCTTAGCCTCGGGGGGGGGCTACGAGCAGTACTTC.

This rearrangement joins TRBV13 to TRBJ1-1, with TRBD1 as a possible D gene (6 bases). The germline V gene encodes CDR1 PRHDT and CDR2 FYEKMQ (reference sequence). With 4 bases removed from V and 2 bases from J, the gap between germline ends came to 17 bases. The CDR3 is 16 residues long. Here the CDR3 reads CASSSRIQGVNTEAFF. CDR3 bases: TGTGCCAGCAGCTCAAGGATACAGGGAGTTAACACTGAAGCTTTCTTT. Together with reference TRBV13 and TRBJ1-1, the CDR3 gives the full variable domain: AAGVIQSPRHLIKEKRETATLKCYPIPRHDTVYWYQQGPGQDPQFLISFYEKMQSDKGSIPDRFSAQQFSDYHSELNMSSLELGDSALYFCASSSRIQGVNTEAFFGQGTRLTVV.

The rearrangement joins TRBV6-5 to TRBJ2-5; 7 nucleotides agree with TRBD1. TRBJ2-7 matches the DNA end more closely, so the J call is doubtful. Germline V gives CDR1 MNHEY, CDR2 SVGAGI. The CDR3 is made up of 16 amino acids. CDR3 sequence (DNA): TGTGCCAGCAGTTCCCGGACAGGTAGGGAGACCTACGAGCAGTACTTC. Its protein is CASSSRTGRETYEQYF.

The chain employs TRBV7-2 and TRBJ1-6, with 12 bases matching TRBD1. V dropped 5 bases and J dropped 12; count of bases not matched to a gene: 8. Germline V gives CDR1 SGHTA, CDR2 FQGNSA. The CDR3 has 15 residues. CDR3 DNA: TGTGCCAGCAGCAGTACCGGGACAGGGGGCGGACCCCTCCACTTT. This sequence encodes CASSSTGTGGGPLHF.

The J gene is TRBJ2-1, the V gene TRBV4-2, with 9 bases identical to TRBD2. This CDR3 contains 14 residues. V was pared by 0 bases and J by 8 bases, with 2 bases of the junction left unmatched. Germline V lookup: CDR1 LGHNA, CDR2 YNFKEQ. CDR3 in DNA: TGTGCCAGCAGCCAAGAGCGGGGGGGCGATGAGCAGTTCTTC. Residues: CASSQERGGDEQFF.

The chain uses TRBV19 and TRBJ1-1; D gene unclear. V gave up 7 bases and J gave up 5 bases, with 20 bases separating them. The CDR3 has 15 amino acids. Germline V CDR1 and CDR2: LNHDA, SQIVND (reference sequence). CDR3 protein: CASTQPGGFRTEAFF. The CDR3 DNA sequence: TGTGCCAGTACCCAGCCTGGAGGGTTTAGAACTGAAGCTTTCTTT.

The chain joins TRBV9 to TRBJ2-7; D is perhaps TRBD2 (5 bases). This CDR3 comprises 15 residues. CDR1 is SGDLS, CDR2 YYNGEE, per germline. V dropped 0 bases and J dropped 1 base, with 11 bases sitting between them. CDR3 nucleotides: TGTGCCAGCAGCGTAGCGGGGTCACTATCCTACGAGCAGTACTTC. Protein: CASSVAGSLSYEQYF.

The rearrangement links TRBV6-1 to TRBJ2-7, with D possibly being TRBD1 (6 bases). Germline V gene sequence: CDR1 MNHNS, CDR2 SASEGT. CDR3 length equals 14 residues. V was pared by 4 bases and J by 7 bases, with 17 bases between. The CDR3 reads CASSVDNRVWEQYF. As DNA, the CDR3 is TGTGCCAGCAGTGTAGACAACAGGGTTTGGGAGCAGTACTTC.

The rearrangement joins TRBV5-6 to TRBJ1-5, with unresolved D. Germline CDR1 SGHDT, CDR2 YYEEEE. V was shortened by 4 bases and J by 2 bases, with 7 bases between the two germline ends. CDR3 size: 13 residues. The CDR3 nucleotides are TGTGCCAGCAGCCGACACGGCAATCAGCCCCAGCATTTT. Protein: CASSRHGNQPQHF. The entire variable domain, with the rest obtained from reference TRBV5-6 and TRBJ1-5, is as follows: DAGVTQSPTHLIKTRGQQVTLRCSPKSGHDTVSWYQQALGQGPQFIFQYYEEEERQRGNFPDRFSGHQFPNYSSELNVNALLLGDSALYLCASSRHGNQPQHFGDGTRLSIL.

The chain uses TRBV27 and TRBJ1-2; 9 bases agree with TRBD1. CDR3 length equals 14 residues. Trimming took 6 bases from V and 7 from J; bases not matched to a gene: 9. The germline gives CDR1 MNHEY, CDR2 SMNVEV (reference sequence). The DNA for the CDR3 is TGTGCCAGCAGCCCGGACAGGGGAGTTTTTGGCTACACCTTC. This codes for CASSPDRGVFGYTF.